This T cell receptor (beta chain) is from a study of blood T cell repertoires in COVID-19. Overall study context: COVID-19 samples, acute and convalescent, were from the United States, Italy and Spain.

This study enrolled people aged roughly 18 to 90 from around 26 US geographic areas. Participants' reported clinical history set cohort assignment. Exposed enrollees had met someone with a PCR-confirmed or clinician-diagnosed COVID-19 case at some point within the 2 weeks before study entry. TCRdb's table, derived via immunoSEQ multiplex PCR, lists solely in-frame clones and lacks some. The sample lists a few hundred thousand clones; roughly four fifths were seen once. This sequence was found in a middle-aged man who had been exposed to COVID-19. The sequencing input was PBMCs or T cells enriched from blood (not recorded which).

The CDR3 DNA reads TGTGCCAGCAGCGTAGATGCAGGGCACACCGGGGAGCTGTTTTTT. This encodes CASSVDAGHTGELFF. The rearrangement uses TRBV9 and TRBJ2-2, with D possibly being TRBD1 (5 bases). CDR1 and CDR2 (germline): SGDLS, YYNGEE. V was clipped by 0 bases and J by 3 bases, with 9 bases between them. This CDR3 has 15 amino acids.